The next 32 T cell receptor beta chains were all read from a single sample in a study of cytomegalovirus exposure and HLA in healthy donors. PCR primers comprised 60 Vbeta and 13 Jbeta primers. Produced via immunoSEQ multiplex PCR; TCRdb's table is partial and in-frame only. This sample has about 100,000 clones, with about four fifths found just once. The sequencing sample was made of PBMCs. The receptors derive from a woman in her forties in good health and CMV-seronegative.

CDR3 residues: CASSLGVLLPYGYTF. CDR3 coding DNA: TGTGCCAGCAGCTTAGGTGTCCTATTACCTTATGGCTACACCTTC. The rearrangement links TRBV13 to TRBJ1-2, with D uncertain. The length of the CDR3 is 15 residues. With 0 bases removed from V and 5 bases from J, the gap between germline ends came to 13 bases. Germline V CDR1 and CDR2: PRHDT, FYEKMQ (reference sequence).

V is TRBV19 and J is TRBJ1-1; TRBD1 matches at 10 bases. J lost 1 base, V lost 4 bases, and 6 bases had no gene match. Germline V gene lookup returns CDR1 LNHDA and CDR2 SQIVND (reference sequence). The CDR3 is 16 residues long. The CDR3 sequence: CASSKGQGVSNTEAFF. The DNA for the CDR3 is TGTGCCAGTAGTAAAGGACAGGGGGTATCGAACACTGAAGCTTTCTTT.

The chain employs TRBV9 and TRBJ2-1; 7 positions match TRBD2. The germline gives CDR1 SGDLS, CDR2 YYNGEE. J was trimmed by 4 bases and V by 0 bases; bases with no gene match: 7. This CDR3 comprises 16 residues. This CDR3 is CASSVEGGAGYNEQFF. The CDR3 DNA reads TGTGCCAGCAGCGTAGAGGGAGGGGCGGGTTACAATGAGCAGTTCTTC.

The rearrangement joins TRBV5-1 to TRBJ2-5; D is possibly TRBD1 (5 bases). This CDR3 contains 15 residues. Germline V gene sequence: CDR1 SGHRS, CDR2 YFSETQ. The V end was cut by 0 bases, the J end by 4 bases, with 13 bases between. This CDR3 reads CASSLDWQDTETQYF. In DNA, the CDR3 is TGCGCCAGCAGCTTGGATTGGCAGGACACAGAGACCCAGTACTTC.

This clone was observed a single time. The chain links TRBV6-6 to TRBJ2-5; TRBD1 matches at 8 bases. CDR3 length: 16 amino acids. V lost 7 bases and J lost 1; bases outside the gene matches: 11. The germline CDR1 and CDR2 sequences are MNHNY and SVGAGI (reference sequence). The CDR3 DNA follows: TGTGCCAGCAAAACCACCGCAGGGGGCGGCCAAGAGACCCAGTACTTC. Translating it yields CASKTTAGGGQETQYF.

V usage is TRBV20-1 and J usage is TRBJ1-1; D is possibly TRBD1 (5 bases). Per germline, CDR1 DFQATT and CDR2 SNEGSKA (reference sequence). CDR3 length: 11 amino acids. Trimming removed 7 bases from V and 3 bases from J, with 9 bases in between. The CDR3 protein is CSGGADTEAFF. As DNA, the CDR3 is TGCAGTGGGGGCGCGGACACTGAAGCTTTCTTT.

In nucleotides, the CDR3 is TGTGCCACCACTACAGGGGTTCCCTACAATGAGCAGTTCTTC. Translating gives CATTTGVPYNEQFF. The chain links TRBV28 to TRBJ2-1, with 7 positions matching TRBD1. V shed 10 bases, J shed 2 bases, and the junction held 8 bases outside the gene matches. CDR1 and CDR2 (germline): MDHEN, SYDVKM. The CDR3 loop spans 14 amino acids.

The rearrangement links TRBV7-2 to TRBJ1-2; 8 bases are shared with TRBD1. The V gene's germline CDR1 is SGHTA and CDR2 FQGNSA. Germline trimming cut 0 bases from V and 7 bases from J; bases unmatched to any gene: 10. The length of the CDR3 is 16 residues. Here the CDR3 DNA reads TGTGCCAGCAGCTTAGCCCAAGACAGGGGACGAGGTGGCTACACCTTC. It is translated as CASSLAQDRGRGGYTF.

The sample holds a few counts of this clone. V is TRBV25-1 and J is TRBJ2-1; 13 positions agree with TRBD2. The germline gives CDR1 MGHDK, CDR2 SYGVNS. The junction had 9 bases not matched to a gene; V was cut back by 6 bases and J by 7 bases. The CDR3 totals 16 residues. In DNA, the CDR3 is TGTGCCAGCAGACCTCGGACTAGCGGGGGATCGAATGAGCAGTTCTTC. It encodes CASRPRTSGGSNEQFF.

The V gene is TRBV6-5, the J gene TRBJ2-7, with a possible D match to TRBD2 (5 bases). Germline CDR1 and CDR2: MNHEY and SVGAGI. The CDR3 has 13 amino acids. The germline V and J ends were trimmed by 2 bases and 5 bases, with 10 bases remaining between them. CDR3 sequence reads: CASSYGIGDEQYF. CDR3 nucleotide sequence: TGTGCCAGCAGTTACGGCATCGGGGACGAGCAGTACTTC.

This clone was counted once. The CDR3 sequence: CASSLTGGAGYGYTF. The DNA of the CDR3 is TGTGCCAGCAGTTTGACAGGGGGCGCCGGCTATGGCTACACCTTC. The genes are TRBV28 and TRBJ1-2, with 10 bases that match TRBD1. CDR3 length: 15 residues. Germline V gene lookup returns CDR1 MDHEN and CDR2 SYDVKM. Unmatched junction bases numbered 5, after V lost 3 bases and J lost 4 bases.

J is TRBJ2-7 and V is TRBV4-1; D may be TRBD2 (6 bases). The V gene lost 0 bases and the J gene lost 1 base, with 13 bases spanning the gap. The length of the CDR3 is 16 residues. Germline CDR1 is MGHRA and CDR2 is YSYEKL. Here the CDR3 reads CASSQDWAGRSYEQYF. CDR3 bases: TGCGCCAGCAGCCAAGATTGGGCGGGGCGGTCCTACGAGCAGTACTTC.

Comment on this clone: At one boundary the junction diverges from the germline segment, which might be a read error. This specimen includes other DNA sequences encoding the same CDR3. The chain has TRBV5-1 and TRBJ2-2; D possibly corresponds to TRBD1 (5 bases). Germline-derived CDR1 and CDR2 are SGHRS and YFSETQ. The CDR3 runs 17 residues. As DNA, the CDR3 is TGCGCCAGTAGCTTGGCTTCGCAGGGCCCAAACACCGGGGAGCTGTTTTTT. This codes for CASSLASQGPNTGELFF.

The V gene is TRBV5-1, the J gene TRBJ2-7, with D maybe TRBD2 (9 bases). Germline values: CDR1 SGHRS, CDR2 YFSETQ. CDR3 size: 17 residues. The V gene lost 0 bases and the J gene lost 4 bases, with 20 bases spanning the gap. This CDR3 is CASSLGQGSSGAYEQYF. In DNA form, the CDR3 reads TGCGCCAGCAGCTTGGGACAGGGGTCTAGCGGGGCTTACGAGCAGTACTTC.

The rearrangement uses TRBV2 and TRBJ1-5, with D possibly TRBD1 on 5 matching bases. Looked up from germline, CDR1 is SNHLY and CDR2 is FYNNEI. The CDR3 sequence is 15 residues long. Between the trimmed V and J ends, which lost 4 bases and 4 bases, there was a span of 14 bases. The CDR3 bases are TGTGCCAGCAGTGGGGGCGGACGTAGGAATCAGCCCCAGCATTTT. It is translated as CASSGGGRRNQPQHF.

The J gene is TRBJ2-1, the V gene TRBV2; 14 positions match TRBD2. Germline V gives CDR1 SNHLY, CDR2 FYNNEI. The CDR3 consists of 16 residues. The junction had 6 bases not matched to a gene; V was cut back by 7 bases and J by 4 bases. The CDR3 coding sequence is TGTGCCAGCAACCGACTAGCGGGAGGGCCTTACAATGAGCAGTTCTTC. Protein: CASNRLAGGPYNEQFF.

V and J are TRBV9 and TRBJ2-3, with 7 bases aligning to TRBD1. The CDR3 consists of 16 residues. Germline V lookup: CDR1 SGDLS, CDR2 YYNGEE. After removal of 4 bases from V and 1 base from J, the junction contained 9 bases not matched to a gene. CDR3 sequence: CASSQGVGERTDTQYF. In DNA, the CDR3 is TGTGCCAGCAGCCAGGGGGTAGGGGAACGCACAGATACGCAGTATTTT.

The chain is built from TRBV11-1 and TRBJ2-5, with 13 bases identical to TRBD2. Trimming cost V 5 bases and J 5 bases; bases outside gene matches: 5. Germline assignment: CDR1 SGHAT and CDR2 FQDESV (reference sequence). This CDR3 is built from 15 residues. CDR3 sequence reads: CASSPGTSGTETQYF. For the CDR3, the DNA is TGTGCCAGCAGCCCTGGGACTAGCGGGACGGAGACCCAGTACTTC.

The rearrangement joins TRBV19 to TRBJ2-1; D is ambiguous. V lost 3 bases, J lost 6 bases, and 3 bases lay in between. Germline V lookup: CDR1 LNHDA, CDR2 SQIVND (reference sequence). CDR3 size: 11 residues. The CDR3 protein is CASSIGNEQFF. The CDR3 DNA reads TGTGCCAGTAGTATCGGCAATGAGCAGTTCTTC.

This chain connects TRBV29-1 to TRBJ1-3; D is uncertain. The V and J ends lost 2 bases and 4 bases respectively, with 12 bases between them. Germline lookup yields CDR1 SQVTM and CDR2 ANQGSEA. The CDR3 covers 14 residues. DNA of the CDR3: TGCAGCGTTGAAAGTGGAGAGTCCGGAAACACCATATATTTT. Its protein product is CSVESGESGNTIYF.

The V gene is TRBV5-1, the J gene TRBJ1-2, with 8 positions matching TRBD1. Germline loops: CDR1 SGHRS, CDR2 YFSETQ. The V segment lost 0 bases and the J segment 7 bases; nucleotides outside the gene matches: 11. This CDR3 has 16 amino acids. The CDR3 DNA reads TGCGCCAGCAGCTTGGCAGGGGGCGCGTTCGGTAGTGGCTACACCTTC. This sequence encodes CASSLAGGAFGSGYTF. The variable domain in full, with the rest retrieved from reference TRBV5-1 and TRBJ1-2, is KAGVTQTPRYLIKTRGQQVTLSCSPISGHRSVSWYQQTPGQGLQFLFEYFSETQRNKGNFPGRFSGRQFSNSRSEMNVSTLELGDSALYLCASSLAGGAFGSGYTFGSGTRLTVV.

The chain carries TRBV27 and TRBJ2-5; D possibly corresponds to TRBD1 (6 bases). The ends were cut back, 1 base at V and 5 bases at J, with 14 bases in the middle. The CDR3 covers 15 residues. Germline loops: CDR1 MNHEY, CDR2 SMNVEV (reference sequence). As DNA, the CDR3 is TGTGCCAGCAGTTTATTTTCAGGGGCAGGGGAGACCCAGTACTTC. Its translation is CASSLFSGAGETQYF.

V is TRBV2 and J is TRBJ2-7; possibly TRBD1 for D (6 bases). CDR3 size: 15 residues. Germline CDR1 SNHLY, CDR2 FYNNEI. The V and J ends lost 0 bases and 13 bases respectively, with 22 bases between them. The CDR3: CASSEARPARGHVYF. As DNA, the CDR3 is TGTGCCAGCAGTGAAGCGCGACCGGCTCGGGGACATGTCTACTTC. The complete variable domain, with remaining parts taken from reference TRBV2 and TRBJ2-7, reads EPEVTQTPSHQVTQMGQEVILRCVPISNHLYFYWYRQILGQKVEFLVSFYNNEISEKSEIFDDQFSVERPDGSNFTLKIRSTKLEDSAMYFCASSEARPARGHVYFGPGTRLTVT.

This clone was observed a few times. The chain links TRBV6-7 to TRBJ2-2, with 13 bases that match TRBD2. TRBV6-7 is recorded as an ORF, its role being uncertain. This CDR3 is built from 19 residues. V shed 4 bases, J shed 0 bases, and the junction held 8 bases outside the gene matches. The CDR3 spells CASSFGLAGVAANTGELFF. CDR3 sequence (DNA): TGTGCCAGCAGTTTTGGACTAGCGGGAGTCGCCGCGAACACCGGGGAGCTGTTTTTT.

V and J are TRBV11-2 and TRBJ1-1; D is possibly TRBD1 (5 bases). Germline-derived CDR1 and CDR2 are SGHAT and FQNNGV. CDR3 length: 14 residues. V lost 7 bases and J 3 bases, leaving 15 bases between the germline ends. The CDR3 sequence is CASTPLRGHTEAFF. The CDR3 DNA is TGTGCCAGCACCCCGTTGCGGGGACACACTGAAGCTTTCTTT.

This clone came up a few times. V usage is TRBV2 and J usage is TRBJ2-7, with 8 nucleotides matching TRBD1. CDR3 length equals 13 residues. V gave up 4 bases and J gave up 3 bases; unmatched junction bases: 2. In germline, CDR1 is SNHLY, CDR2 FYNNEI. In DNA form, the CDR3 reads TGTGCCAGCAGTGCCACAGGGGGCTACGAGCAGTACTTC. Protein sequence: CASSATGGYEQYF.

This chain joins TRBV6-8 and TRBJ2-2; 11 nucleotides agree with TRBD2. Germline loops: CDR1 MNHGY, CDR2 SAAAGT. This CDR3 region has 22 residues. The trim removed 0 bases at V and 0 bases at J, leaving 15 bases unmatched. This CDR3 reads CASSYSDETGLAVPANTGELFF. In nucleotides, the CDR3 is TGTGCCAGCAGTTACTCGGATGAGACGGGACTAGCGGTACCCGCGAACACCGGGGAGCTGTTTTTT.

CDR3 sequence (DNA): TGTGCCAGCAGCTCCGGACACCACCGGCACGGGGAGCTGTTTTTT. This gives the protein CASSSGHHRHGELFF. The chain employs TRBV11-3 and TRBJ2-2, with TRBD1 as a possible D gene (5 bases). The CDR3 spans 15 residues. Germline V gene data show CDR1 as SGHNT and CDR2 as YENEEA. Trimming took 4 bases from V and 7 from J, leaving 16 bases between them.

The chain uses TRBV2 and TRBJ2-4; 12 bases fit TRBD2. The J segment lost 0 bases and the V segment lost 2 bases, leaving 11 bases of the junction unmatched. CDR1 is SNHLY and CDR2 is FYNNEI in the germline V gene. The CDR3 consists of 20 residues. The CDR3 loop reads CASSERTSGRTKLAKNIQYF. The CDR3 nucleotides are TGTGCCAGCAGTGAACGTACTAGCGGGAGGACCAAGCTAGCCAAAAACATTCAGTACTTC.

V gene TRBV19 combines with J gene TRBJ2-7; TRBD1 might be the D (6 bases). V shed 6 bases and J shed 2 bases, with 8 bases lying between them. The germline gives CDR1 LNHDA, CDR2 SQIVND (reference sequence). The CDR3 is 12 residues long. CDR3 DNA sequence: TGTGCCAGTAGCGGACAGACCTACGAGCAGTACTTC. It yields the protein CASSGQTYEQYF.

The CDR3 DNA is TGTGCCAGTAGTATATGGGGACTAGCGGGGCAAGAGACCCAGTACTTC. Its protein product is CASSIWGLAGQETQYF. This sequence joins TRBV19 and TRBJ2-5; 13 nucleotides line up with TRBD2. The CDR3 spans 16 residues. V shed 2 bases and J 2 bases; nucleotides not matched to a gene: 2. Germline V gene lookup returns CDR1 LNHDA and CDR2 SQIVND (reference sequence).

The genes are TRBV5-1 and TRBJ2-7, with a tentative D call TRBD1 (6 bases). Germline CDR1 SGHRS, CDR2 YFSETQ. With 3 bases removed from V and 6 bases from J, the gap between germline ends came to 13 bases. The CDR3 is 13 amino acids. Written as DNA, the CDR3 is TGCGCCAGCAGCTGGCCTTTAGGGGGCGAGCAGTACTTC. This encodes CASSWPLGGEQYF.